These 7 T cell receptor beta chains were sequenced from one sample in a study of neurological immune-mediated disorders (dated by TCRdb to the late 2010s). What this sample's time point label stands for: longitudinal time-point 3. Receptor amplification or capture employed 5' RACE. Sequencing instrument: Illumina HiSeq 2500. Using fastp trimming at Q25 and MiXCR clonotype assembly, TCRdb reanalyzed the public sequencing data and kept in-frame beta chains. For every CDR3 protein sequence, its rows merge into one entry that carries the most common genes and DNA. The sample records about 53,000 distinct CDR3 sequences, roughly 8.4% of which are singletons. Under 2.5% of the sample lies in the top ten. Sequencing was carried out using PBMCs. These receptors all stem from a woman aged 40 to 49 in good health.

In this sample, this clonotype turned up many times. This rearrangement joins TRBV20-1 to TRBJ2-1; 12 nucleotides line up with TRBD2. V lost 6 bases to trimming and J lost 4 bases; unmatched junction nucleotides: 4. The germline gives CDR1 DFQATT, CDR2 SNEGSKA (reference sequence). This CDR3 region has 14 residues. The DNA of the CDR3 is TGCAGTGCAAGACTAGCGGGAGTGTACAATGAGCAGTTCTTC. This codes for CSARLAGVYNEQFF.

This clonotype has a count of ten or more. CDR3 in amino acids: CSARGATNEKLFF. The CDR3 coding sequence is TGCAGTGCTAGGGGCGCAACTAATGAAAAACTGTTTTTT. This chain uses TRBV20-1 with TRBJ1-4; D call uncertain. Germline values: CDR1 DFQATT, CDR2 SNEGSKA (reference sequence). V was cut by 3 bases and J by 0 bases, with 5 bases left in between. The CDR3 is 13 residues long.

This clonotype occurred many times. V and J are TRBV7-2 and TRBJ2-6; either TRBD1 or TRBD2 may fit D (5 bases each). The CDR3 contains 18 residues. V was shortened by 4 bases and J by 0 bases, with 16 bases between the two germline ends. Germline assignment: CDR1 SGHTA and CDR2 FQGNSA. CDR3 in DNA: TGTGCCAGCAGCTCTGATTTCTCAGGGAGCTCTGGGGCCAACGTCCTGACTTTC. Encoded protein: CASSSDFSGSSGANVLTF.

This clonotype was found many times. This chain uses TRBV6-2 or TRBV6-3 with TRBJ1-4; D gene unclear. Per germline, CDR1 MNHEY and CDR2 SVGEGT. The CDR3 spans 13 residues. V dropped 7 bases and J dropped 8 bases, with 14 bases sitting between them. Written as DNA, the CDR3 is TGTGCCAGCAACCCGATCCGAACCGAAAAACTGTTTTTT. This translates into CASNPIRTEKLFF.

The sample holds many counts of this clonotype. This chain links TRBV9 with TRBJ2-6; 7 bases align to TRBD1. CDR1 and CDR2 from the germline V gene are SGDLS and YYNGEE. V lost 5 bases and J lost 0; bases outside the gene matches: 8. CDR3 size: 17 residues. The CDR3 bases are TGTGCCAGCAGGGAGACAGGGCCGAGCTCTGGGGCCAACGTCCTGACTTTC. The encoded protein is CASRETGPSSGANVLTF.

This clonotype was recorded many times. V is TRBV4-2 and J is TRBJ2-3, with 16 positions matching TRBD2. This CDR3 is 17 amino acids long. The V gene's germline CDR1 is LGHNA and CDR2 YNFKEQ. With 1 base clipped from V and 5 bases from J, the junction kept 3 bases outside the gene matches. The chain's CDR3 is CASSQGGLAGGQDTQYF. CDR3 bases: TGTGCCAGCAGCCAAGGGGGACTAGCGGGAGGGCAAGATACGCAGTATTTT.

At least ten counts were recorded for this clonotype. This rearrangement joins TRBV5-1 to TRBJ2-3; D gene unclear. This CDR3 comprises 13 residues. Germline lookup yields CDR1 SGHRS and CDR2 YFSETQ. V was pared by 2 bases and J by 2 bases, with 6 bases between. The CDR3 nucleotides are TGCGCCAGCAGCTTCGAGATCACAGATACGCAGTATTTT. Translated, it gives CASSFEITDTQYF.